The subject of this entry is one TCR beta chain. Per the germline V gene, CDR1 is SGHRS and CDR2 is YFSETQ. J was trimmed by 5 bases and V by 2 bases; bases with no gene match: 8. CDR3 length equals 15 residues. The data belong to a study of blood T cell repertoires in COVID-19. Study-wide background: Samples representing acute and convalescent COVID-19 were sourced from the United States, Italy and Spain. T cells, B-cell-depleted T cells, or PBMCs supplied cDNA or gDNA.

In the authors' methods: How many nucleated cells were present was estimated from reference gene primer amplification. This table comes from immunoSEQ multiplex PCR, and its TCRdb copy is limited to in-frame clones, with some not included. V and J calls plus clone size are reproduced from that table; the DNA served to infer D and trimming. The sample carries some 180,000 clones, about three quarters recorded once. The source material was peripheral blood. The genes are TRBV5-1 and TRBJ1-1; 8 nucleotides align to TRBD1. The source is a woman aged 50 to 60 with active or convalescent COVID-19. The chain's CDR3 is CASSLVQGEGTEAFF. DNA for the CDR3: TGCGCCAGCAGCTTAGTACAGGGGGAGGGGACTGAAGCTTTCTTT. Together with reference TRBV5-1 and TRBJ1-1, the CDR3 gives the full variable domain: KAGVTQTPRYLIKTRGQQVTLSCSPISGHRSVSWYQQTPGQGLQFLFEYFSETQRNKGNFPGRFSGRQFSNSRSEMNVSTLELGDSALYLCASSLVQGEGTEAFFGQGTRLTVV.